The rows below give T cell receptor beta chains drawn from one sample of a study of PD-L1 blockade in urothelial cancer. Here immunoSEQ multiplex PCR was the method, and the copy in TCRdb shows in-frame clones only, minus some. The table shows approximately 37,000 clones, with around four fifths occurring only once. The specimen comprised PBMCs, sampled around atezolizumab (anti-PD-L1) treatment. Every receptor here comes from a man aged 55 to 69 with urothelial cancer. The conserved cysteine and the conserved F or W are not part of the CDR3 here. Each record gives: J gene, V gene, CDR3 protein.

J: TRBJ2-2
V: TRBV28
CDR3: ASSFGGANTGELF

J: TRBJ2-2
V: TRBV19
CDR3: ASTSRAGADTGELF

J: TRBJ1-3
V: TRBV6-6
CDR3: ASSLESGNTIY

J: TRBJ1-5
V: TRBV28
CDR3: ASSLSGRNQPQH

J: TRBJ1-5
V: TRBV11-2
CDR3: ASSRGQGLDGQPQH

J: TRBJ2-2
V: TRBV28
CDR3: ASSSPVGLAVNTGELF

J: TRBJ1-2
V: TRBV6-5
CDR3: ASRGGGYGYT

J: TRBJ1-5
V: TRBV28
CDR3: ASSLDRANQPQH

J: TRBJ2-4
V: TRBV27
CDR3: ASSYGNIQY

J: TRBJ2-5
V: TRBV6-6
CDR3: ASSYDRGGQETQY

J: TRBJ1-2
V: TRBV11-2
CDR3: ASSLAVSGDYGYT

J: TRBJ2-7
V: TRBV15
CDR3: ATSRAGGLYEQY

J: TRBJ2-3
V: TRBV9
CDR3: ASSVDTGGNTDTQY

J: TRBJ1-1
V: TRBV18
CDR3: ASSPRPPGDTEAF

J: TRBJ2-3
V: TRBV10-2
CDR3: ASRTTSGTRDTQY

J: TRBJ2-3
V: TRBV20-1
CDR3: AASGTDTQY

J: TRBJ1-2
V: TRBV19
CDR3: ASSTQTANYGYT

J: TRBJ1-1
V: TRBV10-3
CDR3: AISVDRVNTEAF

J: TRBJ2-1
V: TRBV5-1
CDR3: ASSRGGLSYNEQF

J: TRBJ1-1
V: TRBV28
CDR3: ASSLGTRTEAF

J: TRBJ2-7
V: TRBV4-1
CDR3: ASSNREGSYEQY

J: TRBJ2-7
V: TRBV11-2
CDR3: ASSNSGGASYEQY

J: TRBJ2-3
V: TRBV27
CDR3: ASSLSTGGSTDTQY

J: TRBJ1-6
V: TRBV11-2
CDR3: ASSSGLNNSPLH

J: TRBJ2-5
V: TRBV15
CDR3: ATSRDLGMGQYQETQY

J: TRBJ1-2
V: TRBV7-2
CDR3: ASSLKTGNYGYT

J: TRBJ2-7
V: TRBV9
CDR3: ASSVAAGLSYEQY

J: TRBJ2-1
V: TRBV7-8
CDR3: ASRVQGEQF

J: TRBJ2-2
V: TRBV25-1
CDR3: ASSLPGQPNTGELF

J: TRBJ2-7
V: TRBV14
CDR3: ASSPLDTARSYEQY

J: TRBJ2-3
V: TRBV7-6
CDR3: ASSLSGGKTDTQY

J: TRBJ1-1
V: TRBV6-5
CDR3: ASRSGVSEAF

J: TRBJ2-1
V: TRBV15
CDR3: ATSRDGASGGEEQF

J: TRBJ2-1
V: TRBV19
CDR3: ASSIDSLGQYNEQF

J: TRBJ1-2
V: TRBV19
CDR3: ASSMQGVYGYT

J: TRBJ1-6
V: TRBV5-8
CDR3: ASSPGFH

J: TRBJ2-3
V: TRBV7-2
CDR3: ASSLTADTQY

J: TRBJ2-1
V: TRBV2
CDR3: ASNERSPPEQF

J: TRBJ2-7
V: TRBV7-6
CDR3: ASSLGVGEQY

J: TRBJ1-1
V: TRBV16
CDR3: ASSQSTPSTEAF

J: TRBJ2-3
V: TRBV27
CDR3: ASSRGQAALSDTQY

J: TRBJ2-1
V: TRBV6-6
CDR3: ASSLYRAPYNEQF

J: TRBJ2-7
V: TRBV30
CDR3: AWSPGTYEQY

J: TRBJ1-2
V: TRBV2
CDR3: ASSEVGQGLGYT

J: TRBJ2-3
V: TRBV6-1
CDR3: ASSSTGRTDTQY

J: TRBJ1-1
V: TRBV6-5
CDR3: ASSYSGGVTEAF

J: TRBJ2-1
V: TRBV10-3
CDR3: AISESSGPRGNEQF

J: TRBJ1-4
V: TRBV4-2
CDR3: ASSQGRTGGEEKLF

J: TRBJ2-1
V: TRBV6-1
CDR3: ASSEALTGTENDEQF

J: TRBJ2-7
V: TRBV12-5
CDR3: ASGIQKGDEQY

J: TRBJ1-3
V: TRBV15
CDR3: ATSLYDRAGNTIY

J: TRBJ1-1
V: TRBV7-2
CDR3: ASRSGRGNTEAF

J: TRBJ1-5
V: TRBV1
CDR3: TSSPYGQGREPQH